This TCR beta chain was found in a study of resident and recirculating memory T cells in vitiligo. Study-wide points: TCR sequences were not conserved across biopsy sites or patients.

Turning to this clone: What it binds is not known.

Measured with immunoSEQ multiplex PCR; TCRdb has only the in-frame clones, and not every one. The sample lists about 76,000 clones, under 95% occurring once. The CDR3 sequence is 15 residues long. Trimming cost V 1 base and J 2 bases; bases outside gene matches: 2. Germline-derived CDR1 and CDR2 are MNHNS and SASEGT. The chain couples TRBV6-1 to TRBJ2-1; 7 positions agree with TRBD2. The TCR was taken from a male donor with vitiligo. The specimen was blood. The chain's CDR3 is CASSEGTRPYNEQFF. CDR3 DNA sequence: TGTGCCAGCAGTGAAGGGACTAGGCCCTACAATGAGCAGTTCTTC.